A selection of T cell receptor beta chains follows, all from one sample in a study of graft-versus-host responses after intestinal transplantation. No antigen is known for these receptors. Only in-frame clones appear in the TCRdb table, and some are missing; sequencing was by immunoSEQ multiplex PCR. Among approximately 92,000 clones listed, about 89% were seen once. The sample in question was unstimulated CD8+ T cells sorted from spleen or lymph node cells, obtained before intestinal transplant. The receptors come from a human donor who received an intestinal transplant. Both conserved end residues are part of each CDR3. The D gene is left open where the match is weak. For some rows the clone size is stated as once, few or many, or as a class when expanded; others skip it.

size: many
J: TRBJ2-2
V: TRBV6-5
D: TRBD2
DNA: TGTGCCAGCAGTTACGGGACTAGCGACACCGGGGAGCTGTTTTTT
CDR3: CASSYGTSDTGELFF

size: .
J: TRBJ2-1
V: TRBV27
D: TRBD2
DNA: TGTGCCAGCAGTTGGCTAGCGGCTTACAATGAGCAGTTCTTC
CDR3: CASSWLAAYNEQFF

size: .
J: TRBJ2-7
V: TRBV27
D: .
DNA: TGTGCCAGCAGTTTTTACCCCGGCGGAGCAGCCTACGAGCAGTACTTC
CDR3: CASSFYPGGAAYEQYF

size: .
J: TRBJ2-4
V: TRBV5-1
D: .
DNA: TGCGCCAGCAGCTTGAGGGCAGAACCTAGCAAAAACATTCAGTACTTC
CDR3: CASSLRAEPSKNIQYF

size: .
J: TRBJ1-1
V: TRBV11-2
D: .
DNA: TGTGCCAGCCGTAAATGGGAGCCCAGGACAACCCGGGGGAACACTGAAGCTTTCTTT
CDR3: CASRKWEPRTTRGNTEAFF

size: .
J: TRBJ2-1
V: TRBV28
D: .
DNA: TGTGCCAGCAGTTCAAGGGCCTCCGGTGAGCAGTTCTTC
CDR3: CASSSRASGEQFF

size: .
J: TRBJ2-1
V: TRBV9
D: .
DNA: TGTGCCAGCAGCGTTTCAGGGTCTTACAATGAGCAGTTCTTC
CDR3: CASSVSGSYNEQFF

size: .
J: TRBJ1-3
V: TRBV11-2
D: .
DNA: TGTGCCAGCAGCTTAGGAAACACCATATATTTT
CDR3: CASSLGNTIYF

size: .
J: TRBJ1-2
V: TRBV16
D: .
DNA: TGTGCCAGCAGCCGAGAGGACTCCCCAGGAGGGTATGGCTACACCTTC
CDR3: CASSREDSPGGYGYTF

size: .
J: TRBJ2-5
V: TRBV7-9
D: .
DNA: TGTGCCAGCAGCTTAGTCCGCGGATTACAAGAGACCCAGTACTTC
CDR3: CASSLVRGLQETQYF

size: .
J: TRBJ1-6
V: TRBV6-5
D: .
DNA: TGTGCCAGCAGTTACGCAGGGACCTATAATTCACCCCTCCACTTT
CDR3: CASSYAGTYNSPLHF

size: .
J: TRBJ2-7
V: TRBV7-3
D: TRBD2
DNA: TGTGCCAGCAGCCTAGCGGGAGGAAGTGGCTACGAGCAGTACTTC
CDR3: CASSLAGGSGYEQYF

size: once
J: TRBJ2-6
V: TRBV27
D: .
DNA: TGTGCCAGCAGTCAGGGCTCTGGGGCCAACGTCCTGACTTTC
CDR3: CASSQGSGANVLTF

size: .
J: TRBJ1-6
V: TRBV13
D: .
DNA: TGTGCCAGCACCCCAATTAGGGGCAGGGTTTCACCCCTCCACTTT
CDR3: CASTPIRGRVSPLHF

size: few
J: TRBJ2-5
V: TRBV4-1
D: TRBD2
DNA: TGCGCCAGCAGCCAAGGATCTAGCGGGGGGGCGGAGACCCAGTACTTC
CDR3: CASSQGSSGGAETQYF

size: .
J: TRBJ2-1
V: TRBV7-9
D: TRBD2
DNA: TGTGCCAGCAGCTTTCCTAGCGGGGGACACAATGAGCAGTTCTTC
CDR3: CASSFPSGGHNEQFF

size: .
J: TRBJ2-7
V: TRBV28
D: TRBD1
DNA: TGTGCCAGCAGTTTAGGGACAGACTACGAGCAGTACTTC
CDR3: CASSLGTDYEQYF

size: .
J: TRBJ2-5
V: TRBV18
D: TRBD2
DNA: TGTGCCAGCTCACCACCAGGACTAGCGGTACAAGAGACCCAGTACTTC
CDR3: CASSPPGLAVQETQYF

size: few
J: TRBJ1-1
V: TRBV6-6
D: .
DNA: TGTGCCAGCAGTCACGTAACTGAAGCTTTCTTT
CDR3: CASSHVTEAFF

size: .
J: TRBJ2-3
V: TRBV5-6
D: .
DNA: TGTGCCAGCAGCTTGGCCTCCGGGGCCCATGGTCCCGTAACAGATACGCAGTATTTT
CDR3: CASSLASGAHGPVTDTQYF

size: .
J: TRBJ2-1
V: TRBV25-1
D: TRBD1
DNA: TGTGCCAGCAGTGACGAGTTAGGACAGGGCAACTATGAGCAGTTCTTC
CDR3: CASSDELGQGNYEQFF

size: .
J: TRBJ2-1
V: TRBV29-1
D: .
DNA: TGCAGCGTTGAGTACAATGAGCAGTTCTTC
CDR3: CSVEYNEQFF

size: .
J: TRBJ2-7
V: TRBV29-1
D: TRBD2
DNA: TGCAGCGGGGTTAGCGGGAGTATCTACGAGCAGTACTTC
CDR3: CSGVSGSIYEQYF

size: .
J: TRBJ1-5
V: TRBV6-5
D: TRBD1
DNA: TGTGCCAGCAGTTCCGGGACAGGGTATCAGCCCCAGCATTTT
CDR3: CASSSGTGYQPQHF

size: .
J: TRBJ2-3
V: TRBV7-3
D: TRBD1
DNA: TGTGCCAGCAGGGGACAGGACACAGATACGCAGTATTTT
CDR3: CASRGQDTDTQYF

size: .
J: TRBJ2-7
V: TRBV4-3
D: .
DNA: TGCGCCAGCAGCCTGTTCGACGTAAACGGATACGAGCAGTACTTC
CDR3: CASSLFDVNGYEQYF

size: .
J: TRBJ2-2
V: TRBV2
D: TRBD1
DNA: TGTGCCAGCACCGGACAGGGCCTCAACACCGGGGAGCTGTTTTTT
CDR3: CASTGQGLNTGELFF

size: .
J: TRBJ1-6
V: TRBV6-1
D: .
DNA: TGTGCCAGCAGTGAAAGGAGCCGTTTGAGCTCCTATAATTCACCCCTCCACTTT
CDR3: CASSERSRLSSYNSPLHF

size: .
J: TRBJ2-7
V: TRBV28
D: .
DNA: TGTGCCAGCAGTTTATCTCAGGGCAGAGAATACTACGAGCAGTACTTC
CDR3: CASSLSQGREYYEQYF

size: .
J: TRBJ2-7
V: TRBV5-1
D: .
DNA: TGCGCCAGCAGCCTGGAGGGTCCCCGAGAGCAGTACTTC
CDR3: CASSLEGPREQYF

size: .
J: TRBJ1-5
V: TRBV15
D: .
DNA: TGTGCCACCAGCGGAGACAATCAGCTGGGTAGCAATCAGCCCCAGCATTTT
CDR3: CATSGDNQLGSNQPQHF

size: .
J: TRBJ2-7
V: TRBV12-5
D: .
DNA: TGTGCTAGTGGTGACGACTTGTTAAACTCCTACGAGCAGTACTTC
CDR3: CASGDDLLNSYEQYF

size: .
J: TRBJ2-7
V: TRBV6-5
D: .
DNA: TGTGCCAGCAGTTACCAGGGCTCCTACGAGCAGTACTTC
CDR3: CASSYQGSYEQYF

size: .
J: TRBJ2-5
V: TRBV29-1
D: TRBD1
DNA: TGCAGCGTTGAGAAGGGTAGGGGGCCCCAAGAGACCCAGTACTTC
CDR3: CSVEKGRGPQETQYF

size: .
J: TRBJ2-2
V: TRBV6-5
D: .
DNA: TGTGCCAGCTCGAGCAACACCGGGGAGCTGTTTTTT
CDR3: CASSSNTGELFF

size: .
J: TRBJ1-2
V: TRBV4-2
D: .
DNA: TGTGCCAGCAGCCAAGGGCAGCCAGACGGAGCTAACTATGGCTACACCTTC
CDR3: CASSQGQPDGANYGYTF

size: .
J: TRBJ2-1
V: TRBV6-1
D: .
DNA: TGTGCCAGCAGTACAGCTAGCAATGAGCATTTCTTC
CDR3: CASSTASNEHFF

size: .
J: TRBJ1-5
V: TRBV18
D: .
DNA: TGTGCCAGCTCACCACGGCGGGGGCCCCAGCATTTT
CDR3: CASSPRRGPQHF

size: .
J: TRBJ2-2
V: TRBV11-2
D: .
DNA: TGTGCCAGCAGCTTAGATCGTTTACGGGGGGCGGACACCGGGGAGCTGTTTTTT
CDR3: CASSLDRLRGADTGELFF

size: .
J: TRBJ2-5
V: TRBV28
D: TRBD1
DNA: TGTGCCAGCAGCATGGACAGGGGACAAGAGACCCAGTACTTC
CDR3: CASSMDRGQETQYF

size: .
J: TRBJ1-2
V: TRBV19
D: .
DNA: TGTGCCAGTACCGAAGGCCGCCAGGGTAGGGACTTCGGCTATGGCTACACCTTC
CDR3: CASTEGRQGRDFGYGYTF

size: .
J: TRBJ1-1
V: TRBV7-3
D: .
DNA: TGTGCCAGCAGCTTGGAGGGCCTCACTGAAGCTTTCTTT
CDR3: CASSLEGLTEAFF

size: .
J: TRBJ2-3
V: TRBV27
D: TRBD2
DNA: TGTGCCAGCAGTTTATTAGGGCGGGAGGACTCATTCACAGATACGCAGTATTTT
CDR3: CASSLLGREDSFTDTQYF